The 28 T cell receptor beta chains presented below share a single source sample, sequenced in a study of T cell repertoires in cytomegalovirus infection. From the reads, TCRdb called clonotypes with MiXCR, one entry per CDR3 protein. The top ten hold around 45% of the sample, which has 450,000 to 550,000 distinct CDR3 sequences, roughly 42% seen once. What these receptors recognize is not known. Sequencing was performed on cultured PBMCs, taken from culture after CMV antigen stimulation. Every receptor here comes from a human donor in good health (CMV status not recorded). Some clones in this sample may be carry-over from other donors' samples.

This clonotype was seen a few times. The chain has TRBV10-2 and TRBJ1-2; D gene unclear. Per the germline V gene, CDR1 is WSHSY and CDR2 is SAAADI. This CDR3 is built from 18 residues. Trimming removed 1 base at V and 0 bases at J, with 18 bases between. This CDR3 reads CASSEWAGGEPSNYGYTF. The CDR3 nucleotides read TGCGCCAGCAGTGAGTGGGCAGGCGGAGAACCATCTAACTATGGCTACACCTTC.

The chain uses TRBV2 and TRBJ1-4; TRBD1 is a possible D gene (5 bases). The CDR3 length is 17 residues. CDR1 and CDR2 from the germline V gene are SNHLY and FYNNEI. Trimming pared 3 bases from V and 0 bases from J, leaving 14 bases between. CDR3 bases: TGTGCCAGCAGTGATCGGCAGGAGGGGTCAACTAATGAAAAACTGTTTTTT. It yields the protein CASSDRQEGSTNEKLFF. Combining the CDR3 with reference TRBV2 and TRBJ1-4 gives the whole variable domain EPEVTQTPSHQVTQMGQEVILRCVPISNHLYFYWYRQILGQKVEFLVSFYNNEISEKSEIFDDQFSVERPDGSNFTLKIRSTKLEDSAMYFCASSDRQEGSTNEKLFFGSGTQLSVL.

The chain uses TRBV10-3 and TRBJ2-3, with TRBD2 as a possible D gene (6 bases). The V gene lost 8 bases and the J gene lost 12 bases, with 21 bases spanning the gap. This CDR3 comprises 13 residues. In germline, CDR1 is ENHRY, CDR2 SYGVKD. The CDR3 DNA sequence: TGTGCCATCGGTTTTTCGGAACGGGAGATACAGTATTTT. Translating it yields CAIGFSEREIQYF.

The chain has TRBV19 and TRBJ1-1; D is uncertain. The CDR3 consists of 15 residues. Germline CDR1 reads LNHDA; CDR2 reads SQIVND (reference sequence). Trimming stripped 5 bases from V and 1 base from J, with 14 bases between. The CDR3 loop reads CASSPPGRRNTEAFF. DNA of the CDR3: TGTGCCAGTAGTCCTCCGGGTAGAAGGAACACTGAAGCTTTCTTT. The variable domain in full, with the rest retrieved from reference TRBV19 and TRBJ1-1, is DGGITQSPKYLFRKEGQNVTLSCEQNLNHDAMYWYRQDPGQGLRLIYYSQIVNDFQKGDIAEGYSVSREKKESFPLTVTSAQKNPTAFYLCASSPPGRRNTEAFFGQGTRLTVV.

The gene calls are TRBV2 and TRBJ2-2; D uncertain. The CDR3 is 14 residues long. V lost 5 bases, J lost 3 bases, and 10 bases lay in between. Germline V CDR1 and CDR2: SNHLY, FYNNEI. The DNA for the CDR3 is TGTGCCAGCAGTCCGTCGGTCGACACCGGGGAGCTGTTTTTT. It encodes CASSPSVDTGELFF. Full variable domain (remainder filled in from reference TRBV2 and TRBJ2-2): EPEVTQTPSHQVTQMGQEVILRCVPISNHLYFYWYRQILGQKVEFLVSFYNNEISEKSEIFDDQFSVERPDGSNFTLKIRSTKLEDSAMYFCASSPSVDTGELFFGEGSRLTVL.

The V call is TRBV6-1, the J call TRBJ2-2; D call uncertain. V was clipped by 2 bases and J by 7 bases, with 8 bases between them. From germline, CDR1 is MNHNS and CDR2 SASEGT. CDR3 length: 13 amino acids. DNA of the CDR3: TGTGCCAGCAGTGAACATGGGGTCGGGGAGCTGTTTTTT. As protein: CASSEHGVGELFF.

The rearrangement joins TRBV20-1 to TRBJ1-1; unclear D gene. The germline gives CDR1 DFQATT, CDR2 SNEGSKA (reference sequence). V was clipped by 3 bases and J by 0 bases, with 11 bases between them. This CDR3 has 14 residues. The CDR3 bases are TGCAGTGCTAGCCTACCGGTTTTGAACACTGAAGCTTTCTTT. This codes for CSASLPVLNTEAFF.

The rearrangement uses TRBV5-6 and TRBJ1-2; perhaps TRBD1 as D (5 bases). The CDR3 is 14 amino acids. Germline V gene data show CDR1 as SGHDT and CDR2 as YYEEEE. V was trimmed by 5 bases and J by 3 bases, leaving 14 bases between them. The CDR3, as DNA: TGTGCCAGCAGTCCGGGACCGGTCGACTATGGCTACACCTTC. Translated: CASSPGPVDYGYTF.

The chain employs TRBV6-1 and TRBJ1-4; D remains unclear. V was trimmed by 2 bases and J by 0 bases, leaving 16 bases between them. The CDR3 is 18 amino acids. Germline loops: CDR1 MNHNS, CDR2 SASEGT. Here the CDR3 reads CASSERYSGDATNEKLFF. The CDR3 region has the DNA TGTGCCAGCAGTGAAAGGTACAGCGGAGATGCAACTAATGAAAAACTGTTTTTT.

This clonotype was counted between two and nine times. The chain couples TRBV6-2 or TRBV6-3 to TRBJ1-5, with 9 bases fitting TRBD1. The CDR3 totals 17 residues. The V segment lost 6 bases and the J segment 6 bases; nucleotides outside the gene matches: 15. Germline CDR1 is MNHEY and CDR2 is SVGEGT. The CDR3 reads CASRPATGTGTVQPQHF. The CDR3 nucleotides are TGTGCCAGCAGACCAGCCACCGGGACAGGGACGGTTCAGCCCCAGCATTTT.

This clonotype was detected only a few times. This sequence joins TRBV10-3 and TRBJ2-6; weak D call: TRBD1 (5 bases). Trimming took 2 bases from V and 4 from J, leaving 9 bases between them. Germline CDR1 and CDR2: ENHRY and SYGVKD. The CDR3 extends over 15 amino acids. The CDR3 nucleotides read TGTGCCATCAGTGAGGGGGCGAACGGGGCCAACGTCCTGACTTTC. Translation gives CAISEGANGANVLTF.

The genes are TRBV29-1 and TRBJ2-1; TRBD2 aligns across 8 bases. V lost 7 bases, J lost 4 bases, and 15 bases stayed unmatched. The CDR3 loop spans 16 amino acids. Germline V lookup: CDR1 SQVTM, CDR2 ANQGSEA. The CDR3 loop is CSALKGASGRYNEQFF. CDR3 DNA sequence: TGCAGCGCTCTAAAAGGGGCTAGCGGGCGATACAATGAGCAGTTCTTC.

The table lists this clonotype with a count of one. The V and J genes are TRBV20-1 and TRBJ2-2; a possible D gene is TRBD2 (6 bases). Trimming removed 2 bases from V and 5 bases from J, with 18 bases in between. Germline V lookup: CDR1 DFQATT, CDR2 SNEGSKA (reference sequence). The length of the CDR3 is 16 residues. In DNA, the CDR3 is TGCAGTGCTAGATCCCCTCTAGCAGGGAGGACCGGGGAGCTGTTTTTT. Its protein is CSARSPLAGRTGELFF.

This chain links TRBV28 with TRBJ1-6; D remains ambiguous. V was clipped by 6 bases and J by 10 bases, with 10 bases between them. CDR3 length: 12 residues. The germline V gene has CDR1 MDHEN and CDR2 SYDVKM. CDR3 protein: CASRQEMSPLHF. The CDR3 nucleotides read TGTGCCAGCAGGCAGGAAATGTCACCCCTCCACTTT.

The chain carries TRBV19 and TRBJ1-5; D might be TRBD1 (6 bases). This CDR3 has 15 amino acids. V was clipped by 1 base and J by 7 bases, with 14 bases between them. Germline CDR1 is LNHDA and CDR2 is SQIVND (reference sequence). The CDR3 nucleotides are TGTGCCAGTAGTATAGGTCCAGGGGAGGCGCAGCCCCAGCATTTT. It translates to CASSIGPGEAQPQHF.

This clonotype was seen many times. The chain recombines TRBV7-2 with TRBJ1-5; maybe TRBD1 (5 bases). Germline V gives CDR1 SGHTA, CDR2 FQGNSA. V lost 1 base and J lost 2, with 18 bases in between. This CDR3 contains 18 residues. The CDR3 bases are TGTGCCAGCAGCTTAGGATATATGGGACCATCGGGCAATCAGCCCCAGCATTTT. This encodes CASSLGYMGPSGNQPQHF.

The rearrangement uses TRBV27 and TRBJ2-2, with D tentatively TRBD2 (6 bases). The germline V gene has CDR1 MNHEY and CDR2 SMNVEV (reference sequence). CDR3 length: 15 residues. Trimming left V 2 bases short and J 4 bases short, with 11 bases between. The CDR3 DNA sequence: TGTGCCAGCAGTTTAGTTAGCGGAACCACCGGGGAGCTGTTTTTT. Translation gives CASSLVSGTTGELFF.

The chain uses TRBV6-2 or TRBV6-3 and TRBJ2-7, with 8 positions matching TRBD1. Germline CDR1 and CDR2: MNHEY and SVGEGT. Unmatched junction bases numbered 7, after V lost 3 bases and J lost 3 bases. The CDR3 extends over 15 amino acids. CDR3 residues: CASSYSGQGHYEQYF. CDR3 DNA: TGTGCCAGCAGTTATAGCGGACAGGGCCACTACGAGCAGTACTTC.

This clonotype was counted only a few times. V and J are TRBV9 and TRBJ1-2; D remains unclear. Trimming stripped 0 bases from V and 4 bases from J, with 10 bases between. Per germline, CDR1 SGDLS and CDR2 YYNGEE. The CDR3 consists of 14 residues. CDR3 DNA: TGTGCCAGCAGCGTAGGGGTGGGAACCTATGGCTACACCTTC. It encodes CASSVGVGTYGYTF.

This chain uses TRBV19 with TRBJ2-6; D is undetermined. This CDR3 has 14 amino acids. Between the trimmed V and J ends, which lost 4 bases and 4 bases, there was a span of 8 bases. Germline loops: CDR1 LNHDA, CDR2 SQIVND (reference sequence). The CDR3 is CASSNEWGANVLTF. DNA for the CDR3: TGTGCCAGTAGTAATGAATGGGGGGCCAACGTCCTGACTTTC.

This chain uses TRBV28 with TRBJ2-1; D is tentatively TRBD1 or TRBD2 (5 bases each). This CDR3 is 12 amino acids long. Looked up from germline, CDR1 is MDHEN and CDR2 is SYDVKM. Trimming left V 6 bases short and J 15 bases short, with 18 bases between. CDR3 nucleotide sequence: TGTGCCAGCAGCACAACCGGGACCGGACGGTTCTTC. Translation: CASSTTGTGRFF.

This clonotype came up a few times. The rearrangement links TRBV12-5 to TRBJ2-7; D might be TRBD2 (6 bases). This CDR3 spans 16 amino acids. Trimming pared 0 bases from V and 5 bases from J, leaving 17 bases between. Germline V gene sequence: CDR1 LGHNT, CDR2 FRNRAP. CDR3 sequence reads: CASGLVLRGLVDEQYF. The CDR3 coding sequence is TGTGCTAGTGGTTTGGTACTCCGGGGGTTGGTGGACGAGCAGTACTTC.

V usage is TRBV7-6 and J usage is TRBJ1-4, with 9 bases fitting TRBD1. Germline-derived CDR1 and CDR2 are SGHVS and FNYEAQ. This CDR3 region has 13 residues. Losses at the gene ends were 3 bases for V and 7 bases for J; bases not matched to a gene: 0. The CDR3 DNA sequence: TGTGCCAGCAGCTTGGGACAGGGTGAAAAACTGTTTTTT. This codes for CASSLGQGEKLFF.

The genes are TRBV6-6 and TRBJ1-5; 7 bases align to TRBD1. CDR3 length equals 13 residues. Per the germline V gene, CDR1 is MNHNY and CDR2 is SVGAGI (reference sequence). J lost 7 bases, V lost 7 bases, and 7 bases had no gene match. CDR3 amino acids: CASNRGLGQPQHF. CDR3 in DNA: TGTGCCAGCAACAGGGGTTTGGGGCAGCCCCAGCATTTT.

The chain joins TRBV7-2 to TRBJ2-7; D not resolved. Germline CDR1 is SGHTA and CDR2 is FQGNSA. The CDR3 contains 13 residues. The germline V and J ends were trimmed by 0 bases and 5 bases, with 8 bases remaining between them. CDR3 protein: CASSLARLNEQYF. The CDR3 DNA sequence: TGTGCCAGCAGCTTAGCTCGGCTTAACGAGCAGTACTTC.

This clonotype was seen a handful of times. The J gene is TRBJ2-1, the V gene TRBV10-3, with 14 bases fitting TRBD2. CDR1 is ENHRY, CDR2 SYGVKD, per germline. Trimming at V came to 8 bases and at J to 9 bases, leaving 9 bases not matched to a gene. The CDR3 covers 15 residues. The CDR3 sequence: CAIGGLAGALSEQFF. CDR3 bases: TGTGCCATCGGGGGACTAGCGGGGGCCCTTTCTGAGCAGTTCTTC.

The CDR3 sequence is CASSFYVTTKNEKLFF. The CDR3 bases are TGTGCCAGCAGCTTCTACGTGACCACGAAAAATGAAAAACTGTTTTTT. This chain joins TRBV7-2 and TRBJ1-4; D gene ambiguous. The CDR3 is 16 amino acids. Trimming shortened V by 3 bases and J by 5 bases, and 16 bases separated the two germline ends. Germline V gene lookup returns CDR1 SGHTA and CDR2 FQGNSA.

This chain links TRBV7-8 with TRBJ2-7, with 14 nucleotides matching TRBD2. Germline assignment: CDR1 SGHVS and CDR2 FQNEAQ. This CDR3 contains 18 residues. V trimming: 1 base; J trimming: 2 bases; junction bases outside the gene matches: 7. The CDR3 sequence: CASSLGGGLAGDPYEQYF. The CDR3, as DNA: TGTGCCAGCAGCTTAGGGGGGGGACTAGCGGGAGACCCCTACGAGCAGTACTTC.